These 30 T cell receptor beta chains came from one sample sequenced in a study of OX40 agonist ivuxolimab in advanced cancers. TCRdb's table, derived via immunoSEQ multiplex PCR, lists solely in-frame clones and lacks some. The sample carries roughly 62,000 clones, about 92% recorded once. The starting material was CD4+ or CD8+ T cells sorted from blood, obtained in a trial of the OX40 agonist ivuxolimab. The receptors were gathered from an adult with an advanced solid tumor such as melanoma, head and neck, liver or kidney cancer.

This chain joins TRBV5-1 and TRBJ2-7; possible D gene TRBD1, 7 bases. Germline V gene lookup returns CDR1 SGHRS and CDR2 YFSETQ. CDR3 length: 17 residues. Between the trimmed V and J ends, which lost 3 bases and 1 base, there was a span of 20 bases. CDR3 loop: CASSWRAMDRTSYEQYF. CDR3 nucleotides: TGCGCCAGCAGCTGGAGGGCCATGGACAGGACGTCCTACGAGCAGTACTTC.

The gene calls are TRBV15 and TRBJ2-7; the match to TRBD1 covers 9 bases. V dropped 0 bases and J dropped 5; count of bases not matched to a gene: 5. CDR3 length: 15 amino acids. Germline lookup yields CDR1 LNHNV and CDR2 YYDKDF (reference sequence). The CDR3 DNA follows: TGTGCCACCAGCAGAGATCATGGACAGGGGCACGAGCAGTACTTC. Amino acid sequence: CATSRDHGQGHEQYF.

The chain is built from TRBV19 and TRBJ2-3; D call uncertain. The CDR3 loop spans 11 amino acids. The V and J ends lost 2 bases and 4 bases respectively, with 1 base between them. The germline CDR1 and CDR2 sequences are LNHDA and SQIVND (reference sequence). The CDR3 sequence is CASSISDTQYF. For the CDR3, the DNA is TGTGCCAGTAGTATATCAGATACGCAGTATTTT. The complete variable domain, with remaining parts taken from reference TRBV19 and TRBJ2-3, reads DGGITQSPKYLFRKEGQNVTLSCEQNLNHDAMYWYRQDPGQGLRLIYYSQIVNDFQKGDIAEGYSVSREKKESFPLTVTSAQKNPTAFYLCASSISDTQYFGPGTRLTVL.

The CDR3 nucleotides are TGTGCCACCGCACCCGCCGGACTAGCGGAGAATGAGCAGTTCTTC. As protein: CATAPAGLAENEQFF. V and J are TRBV21-1 and TRBJ2-1; TRBD2, as called in the table, went unchecked against the DNA. TRBV21-1 is termed a pseudogene. The CDR3 covers 15 residues.

The gene calls are TRBV6-5 and TRBJ2-3; D is perhaps TRBD1 or TRBD2 (6 bases each). Germline lookup yields CDR1 MNHEY and CDR2 SVGAGI. Trimming removed 0 bases at V and 1 base at J, with 8 bases between. The CDR3 contains 15 residues. The CDR3 here is CASSYSGGRTDTQYF. The CDR3 DNA reads as TGTGCCAGCAGTTACTCGGGGGGCCGCACAGATACGCAGTATTTT.

This clone was counted between two and nine times. This sequence joins TRBV5-6 and TRBJ2-5; D is unresolved. Germline V gene lookup returns CDR1 SGHDT and CDR2 YYEEEE. The CDR3 length is 13 residues. V was pared by 5 bases and J by 0 bases, with 8 bases between. In DNA, the CDR3 is TGTGCCAGCAGTCCTGCCTACCAAGAGACCCAGTACTTC. It translates to CASSPAYQETQYF.

This chain connects TRBV7-2 to TRBJ2-7; 7 bases match TRBD2. The CDR3 consists of 15 residues. J gave up 3 bases and V 4 bases, and 9 bases lay outside the gene matches. Germline-derived CDR1 and CDR2 are SGHTA and FQGNSA. Here the CDR3 DNA reads TGTGCCAGCAGCTCAACCGGGACTACCTACTACGAGCAGTACTTC. It is translated as CASSSTGTTYYEQYF.

This clone appeared a single time. This chain joins TRBV25-1 and TRBJ1-2; D possibly corresponds to TRBD1 (5 bases). The CDR3 has 12 residues. Trimming cost V 4 bases and J 8 bases, with 11 bases left between them. Germline V gene data show CDR1 as MGHDK and CDR2 as SYGVNS. CDR3 sequence (DNA): TGTGCCAGCAGTGCGGGACTGTTGGGCTACACCTTC. Protein: CASSAGLLGYTF.

The chain uses TRBV13 and TRBJ2-6; possible D gene TRBD2, 5 bases. CDR1 is PRHDT and CDR2 is FYEKMQ in the germline V gene (reference sequence). This CDR3 region has 16 residues. Trimming stripped 2 bases from V and 4 bases from J, with 12 bases between. The CDR3 coding sequence is TGTGCCAGCAGCTTACGGGGTGTGACGGGGGCCAACGTCCTGACTTTC. This codes for CASSLRGVTGANVLTF.

The V call is TRBV5-4, the J call TRBJ2-7; D is unresolved. The germline V gene encodes CDR1 SGHNT and CDR2 YYREEE (reference sequence). Trimming took 4 bases from V and 4 from J, leaving 15 bases between them. CDR3 size: 14 residues. CDR3 DNA sequence: TGTGCCAGCAGCCTCGGACGGGCTCAATACGAGCAGTACTTC. It translates to CASSLGRAQYEQYF.

The chain combines TRBV27 with TRBJ2-7, with a possible D match to TRBD2 (6 bases). This CDR3 contains 17 residues. The V end lost 5 bases, the J end lost 6 bases, and 26 bases lay between the germline ends. Germline CDR1 and CDR2: MNHEY and SMNVEV (reference sequence). The CDR3 protein is CASSLGRPTGTRSEQYF. CDR3 coding DNA: TGTGCCAGCAGTCTCGGGAGACCTACTGGGACTCGGTCCGAGCAGTACTTC.

The chain's CDR3 is CAWSVMASAETQYF. The CDR3 DNA follows: TGTGCCTGGAGTGTAATGGCTAGCGCAGAGACCCAGTACTTC. This chain uses TRBV30 with TRBJ2-5, with a weak D call TRBD2 (6 bases). V shed 0 bases and J shed 4 bases, with 12 bases lying between them. CDR3 size: 14 residues. Germline V CDR1 and CDR2: GTSNPN, SVGIG (reference sequence).

This sequence joins TRBV6-6 and TRBJ1-3; D not resolved. Germline CDR1 MNHNY, CDR2 SVGAGI (reference sequence). The CDR3 spans 13 residues. Trimming left V 7 bases short and J 0 bases short, with 7 bases between. The CDR3 is CASTRDSGNTIYF. The CDR3 nucleotides are TGTGCCAGCACTAGGGACTCTGGAAACACCATATATTTT.

The chain uses TRBV7-6 and TRBJ1-5, with D perhaps TRBD1 (6 bases). Deletions cut 1 base from V and 3 bases from J, with 10 bases between. The CDR3 is 15 amino acids. Germline V lookup: CDR1 SGHVS, CDR2 FNYEAQ. This CDR3 is CASSLGGALNQPQHF. The CDR3 DNA reads as TGTGCCAGCAGCTTAGGGGGGGCCCTCAATCAGCCCCAGCATTTT.

This clone showed up just a few times. The J gene is TRBJ1-1, the V gene TRBV29-1; TRBD1 matches at 7 bases. This CDR3 spans 14 amino acids. J lost 4 bases, V lost 4 bases, and 9 bases had no gene match. CDR1 and CDR2 (germline): SQVTM, ANQGSEA. The CDR3 protein is CSVGLGGTGTEAFF. CDR3 sequence (DNA): TGCAGCGTTGGTTTAGGGGGCACGGGCACTGAAGCTTTCTTT.

V and J are TRBV2 and TRBJ1-5; D may be TRBD1 (5 bases). This CDR3 region has 15 residues. Trimming left V 4 bases short and J 4 bases short, with 14 bases between. The germline V gene has CDR1 SNHLY and CDR2 FYNNEI. The CDR3 here is CASSGGRDLNQPQHF. CDR3 nucleotides: TGTGCCAGCAGTGGGGGCAGGGACCTAAATCAGCCCCAGCATTTT. The whole variable domain, filled in from reference TRBV2 and TRBJ1-5, reads EPEVTQTPSHQVTQMGQEVILRCVPISNHLYFYWYRQILGQKVEFLVSFYNNEISEKSEIFDDQFSVERPDGSNFTLKIRSTKLEDSAMYFCASSGGRDLNQPQHFGDGTRLSIL.

This clone was counted once. The rearrangement joins TRBV7-8 to TRBJ2-7; TRBD1 agrees at 11 bases. The junction had 6 bases not matched to a gene; V was cut back by 1 base and J by 4 bases. The V gene's germline CDR1 is SGHVS and CDR2 FQNEAQ. The CDR3 consists of 16 residues. CDR3: CASSLVVGTGGYEQYF. DNA of the CDR3: TGTGCCAGCAGCTTAGTGGTCGGGACAGGGGGGTACGAGCAGTACTTC. Based on the CDR3 plus reference TRBV7-8 and TRBJ2-7, the full variable domain is GAGVSQSPRYKVAKRGQDVALRCDPISGHVSLFWYQQALGQGPEFLTYFQNEAQLDKSGLPSDRFFAERPEGSVSTLKIQRTQQEDSAVYLCASSLVVGTGGYEQYFGPGTRLTVT.

To note about this clone: It is unclear where the CDR3 begins or ends on the DNA, so no DNA is shown, and the CDR3 is as TCRdb lists it. The chain joins TRBV4-2 to TRBJ2-2; the table calls TRBD2, which could not be checked here. The length of the CDR3 is 16 amino acids, counting both ends. The V gene's germline CDR1 is LGHNA and CDR2 YNFKEQ. The chain's CDR3 is CASSQVARGSIPSPVF.

This chain links TRBV7-9 with TRBJ2-2; D gene uncertain. Germline-derived CDR1 and CDR2 are SEHNR and FQNEAQ (reference sequence). The CDR3 runs to 15 residues. Trimming removed 0 bases from V and 4 bases from J, with 9 bases in between. In DNA, the CDR3 is TGTGCCAGCAGCTTAGCTGGCCCCAGCACCGGGGAGCTGTTTTTT. Amino acids: CASSLAGPSTGELFF.

This clone was detected only once. This rearrangement joins TRBV7-2 to TRBJ2-7, with a weak D call TRBD1 (6 bases). This CDR3 has 13 residues. Per germline, CDR1 SGHTA and CDR2 FQGNSA. Trimming stripped 1 base from V and 3 bases from J, with 7 bases between. CDR3 in amino acids: CASSLEQGYEQYF. In DNA, the CDR3 is TGTGCCAGCAGCTTAGAACAGGGCTACGAGCAGTACTTC.

The chain employs TRBV9 and TRBJ1-1, with a possible D match to TRBD1 (6 bases). V lost 1 base and J lost 7, with 11 bases in between. The germline CDR1 and CDR2 sequences are SGDLS and YYNGEE. The CDR3 runs 13 residues. CDR3 sequence: CASSVLGAGEAFF. Written as DNA, the CDR3 is TGTGCCAGCAGCGTACTGGGGGCGGGTGAAGCTTTCTTT.

The V gene is TRBV10-3, the J gene TRBJ1-2; TRBD1 agrees at 8 bases. V was pared by 10 bases and J by 4 bases, with 14 bases of the junction left unmatched. The length of the CDR3 is 15 residues. The germline gives CDR1 ENHRY, CDR2 SYGVKD. CDR3 coding DNA: TGTGCCACTTCAGGGGGCAGGAACAGCGTCTATGGCTACACCTTC. Residues: CATSGGRNSVYGYTF.

V is TRBV2 and J is TRBJ2-1; 8 nucleotides match TRBD2. Germline CDR1 and CDR2: SNHLY and FYNNEI. Unmatched junction bases numbered 6, after V lost 4 bases and J lost 4 bases. CDR3 length: 15 amino acids. The CDR3 region is CASSVTGGGYNEQFF. For the CDR3, the DNA is TGTGCCAGCAGTGTAACGGGAGGGGGGTACAATGAGCAGTTCTTC. Variable domain in full (rest from reference TRBV2 and TRBJ2-1): EPEVTQTPSHQVTQMGQEVILRCVPISNHLYFYWYRQILGQKVEFLVSFYNNEISEKSEIFDDQFSVERPDGSNFTLKIRSTKLEDSAMYFCASSVTGGGYNEQFFGPGTRLTVL.

V and J are TRBV9 and TRBJ2-2; a possible D gene is TRBD2 (6 bases). Trimming left V 0 bases short and J 0 bases short, with 9 bases between. Looked up from germline, CDR1 is SGDLS and CDR2 is YYNGEE. The CDR3 spans 16 residues. CDR3 bases: TGTGCCAGCAGCGTAGAAGTAGCGGCGAACACCGGGGAGCTGTTTTTT. It codes for CASSVEVAANTGELFF. Together with reference TRBV9 and TRBJ2-2, the CDR3 gives the full variable domain: DSGVTQTPKHLITATGQRVTLRCSPRSGDLSVYWYQQSLDQGLQFLIQYYNGEERAKGNILERFSAQQFPDLHSELNLSSLELGDSALYFCASSVEVAANTGELFFGEGSRLTVL.

This chain connects TRBV6-1 to TRBJ2-7, with D perhaps TRBD2 (6 bases). The CDR3 has 15 amino acids. V gave up 6 bases and J gave up 3 bases, with 18 bases separating them. Germline V lookup: CDR1 MNHNS, CDR2 SASEGT. CDR3 region: CASSEGSGLHYEQYF. The CDR3 nucleotides read TGTGCCAGCAGCGAGGGCTCGGGACTGCACTACGAGCAGTACTTC.

The V and J genes are TRBV28 and TRBJ1-2; D unclear. The CDR3 spans 14 residues. V was pared by 6 bases and J by 0 bases, with 11 bases between. Germline assignment: CDR1 MDHEN and CDR2 SYDVKM. Here the CDR3 DNA reads TGTGCCAGCAGGGATCCCGGTTCTAACTATGGCTACACCTTC. This codes for CASRDPGSNYGYTF.

This clone was counted between two and nine times. The V and J genes are TRBV7-3 and TRBJ1-2; TRBD1 agrees at 8 bases. V shed 5 bases, J shed 3 bases, and the junction held 5 bases outside the gene matches. Germline V gene sequence: CDR1 SGHTA, CDR2 FQGTGA. This CDR3 is built from 14 residues. In nucleotides, the CDR3 is TGTGCCAGCAGCCGCGACAGGGGAGACTATGGCTACACCTTC. Residues: CASSRDRGDYGYTF.

J is TRBJ1-1 and V is TRBV19, with TRBD1 as a possible D gene (6 bases). Germline CDR1 and CDR2: LNHDA and SQIVND (reference sequence). This CDR3 spans 11 amino acids. The ends were cut back, 10 bases at V and 3 bases at J, with 9 bases in the middle. Written as DNA, the CDR3 is TGTGCCATACAGGGATACACTGAAGCTTTCTTT. Encoded protein: CAIQGYTEAFF.

V is TRBV5-4 and J is TRBJ2-5; D is uncertain. V lost 1 base to trimming and J lost 1 base, with 8 bases between them. This CDR3 has 14 amino acids. Germline assignment: CDR1 SGHNT and CDR2 YYREEE (reference sequence). The CDR3 is CASSLRATQETQYF. CDR3 DNA: TGTGCCAGCAGCTTGAGGGCGACCCAAGAGACCCAGTACTTC.

The V and J genes are TRBV6-6 and TRBJ1-5, with unresolved D. This CDR3 is built from 12 residues. V lost 11 bases to trimming and J lost 9 bases, with 17 bases between them. Germline V gene lookup returns CDR1 MNHNY and CDR2 SVGAGI (reference sequence). The CDR3, as DNA: TGTGCCTGCGATACCGGGCAAGGGCCCCAGCATTTT. Protein: CACDTGQGPQHF.